Listed here are 24 T cell receptor beta chains from one sample, sequenced in a study of cytomegalovirus exposure and HLA in healthy donors. Amplification used 60 Vbeta primers and 13 Jbeta primers. The method was immunoSEQ multiplex PCR; TCRdb's version includes in-frame clones alone and lacks a portion of them. The sample records roughly 130,000 clones, 70% to 80% being singletons. Specimen: PBMCs. The receptors were sampled from a woman between 50 and 59 years old in good health and CMV-seronegative.

The chain links TRBV7-9 to TRBJ2-2, with 7 bases that match TRBD1. Germline loops: CDR1 SEHNR, CDR2 FQNEAQ (reference sequence). Trimming removed 1 base from V and 5 bases from J; junction bases left unmatched: 10. The CDR3 loop spans 17 amino acids. CDR3 sequence reads: CASSLERGPKVTGELFF. CDR3 nucleotides: TGTGCCAGCAGCTTAGAAAGGGGGCCCAAGGTTACCGGGGAGCTGTTTTTT. Full variable domain (outside the CDR3, taken from reference TRBV7-9 and TRBJ2-2): DTGVSQNPRHKITKRGQNVTFRCDPISEHNRLYWYRQTLGQGPEFLTYFQNEAQLEKSRLLSDRFSAERPKGSFSTLEIQRTEQGDSAMYLCASSLERGPKVTGELFFGEGSRLTVL.

This clone was detected only once. This chain links TRBV19 with TRBJ1-5, with D possibly TRBD1 on 6 matching bases. Germline-derived CDR1 and CDR2 are LNHDA and SQIVND (reference sequence). V dropped 2 bases and J dropped 1 base, with 24 bases sitting between them. The CDR3 consists of 20 residues. Here the CDR3 reads CASSIPPRGGVGKSNQPQHF. The CDR3 DNA reads as TGTGCCAGTAGTATACCCCCGAGGGGGGGGGTGGGGAAAAGCAATCAGCCCCAGCATTTT.

CDR3 region: CASSLAAGVGEQYV. DNA for the CDR3: TGTGCCAGCAGCTTAGCAGCGGGAGTGGGCGAGCAGTACGTC. V usage is TRBV7-2 and J usage is TRBJ2-7; 8 bases fit TRBD2. This CDR3 has 14 amino acids. Germline values: CDR1 SGHTA, CDR2 FQGNSA. J lost 6 bases, V lost 0 bases, and 4 bases had no gene match.

The count of this clone is one. The chain recombines TRBV19 with TRBJ1-1, with 7 bases aligning to TRBD1. CDR1 and CDR2 (germline): LNHDA, SQIVND (reference sequence). V was clipped by 1 base and J by 0 bases; unmatched bases: 2. The CDR3 spans 15 residues. The CDR3 nucleotides are TGTGCCAGTAGTATAGGGGGGACAGTGAACACTGAAGCTTTCTTT. It yields the protein CASSIGGTVNTEAFF.

The chain couples TRBV5-6 to TRBJ2-1; 8 bases line up with TRBD2. V lost 5 bases to trimming and J lost 7 bases; unmatched junction nucleotides: 11. The CDR3 consists of 15 residues. Per the germline V gene, CDR1 is SGHDT and CDR2 is YYEEEE. The CDR3 DNA reads as TGTGCCAGCAGTCATCGGGGGGGTTGGGGGAATGAGCAGTTCTTC. Amino acid sequence: CASSHRGGWGNEQFF.

V gene TRBV12-5 combines with J gene TRBJ2-1; 7 nucleotides agree with TRBD2. Germline loops: CDR1 LGHNT, CDR2 FRNRAP. The CDR3 is 15 amino acids. Trimming removed 6 bases from V and 4 bases from J; junction bases left unmatched: 9. The CDR3 coding sequence is TGTGCTAGTGGCTTTTCTAGCGGAGTTTACAATGAGCAGTTCTTC. Protein sequence: CASGFSSGVYNEQFF.

This clone was picked up a small number of times. The genes are TRBV27 and TRBJ2-2; possible D gene TRBD1, 5 bases. The CDR3 length is 18 residues. The germline V and J ends were trimmed by 7 bases and 2 bases, with 23 bases remaining between them. Germline assignment: CDR1 MNHEY and CDR2 SMNVEV (reference sequence). The CDR3 sequence is CASTTTTTARANTGELFF. The CDR3 DNA reads TGTGCCAGCACGACCACCACGACTGCCAGGGCAAACACCGGGGAGCTGTTTTTT.

This rearrangement joins TRBV5-4 to TRBJ2-5; a possible D gene is TRBD2 (6 bases). CDR1 SGHNT and CDR2 YYREEE come from the germline V gene (reference sequence). CDR3 size: 14 residues. Deletions cut 0 bases from V and 4 bases from J, with 10 bases between. CDR3 residues: CASSLAGVAETQYF. The CDR3 bases are TGTGCCAGCAGCTTGGCGGGAGTTGCAGAGACCCAGTACTTC.

This chain connects TRBV9 to TRBJ1-1; D ambiguous. The V and J ends lost 2 bases and 4 bases respectively, with 15 bases between them. CDR3 length: 15 residues. Germline loops: CDR1 SGDLS, CDR2 YYNGEE. CDR3 nucleotides: TGTGCCAGCAGCGTTGGGTCCCTGGGAGGCACTGAAGCTTTCTTT. Amino acid sequence: CASSVGSLGGTEAFF.

This clone was picked up one time. The chain combines TRBV5-6 with TRBJ2-7; 11 bases fit TRBD2. The V gene's germline CDR1 is SGHDT and CDR2 YYEEEE. This CDR3 has 17 amino acids. V shed 4 bases, J shed 1 base, and the junction held 10 bases outside the gene matches. The CDR3 sequence: CASSQTPTSGDSYEQYF. DNA of the CDR3: TGTGCCAGCAGCCAGACCCCGACTAGCGGGGATTCCTACGAGCAGTACTTC.

The CDR3 nucleotides are TGTGCCAGCAGCTCTAGCGGGAGGGCGAATACGCAGTATTTT. It specifies CASSSSGRANTQYF. This rearrangement joins TRBV7-2 to TRBJ2-3, with 12 bases fitting TRBD2. The length of the CDR3 is 14 residues. Germline V gene sequence: CDR1 SGHTA, CDR2 FQGNSA. V gave up 4 bases and J gave up 7 bases; unmatched junction bases: 3. Full variable domain (missing parts from reference TRBV7-2 and TRBJ2-3): GAGVSQSPSNKVTEKGKDVELRCDPISGHTALYWYRQSLGQGLEFLIYFQGNSAPDKSGLPSDRFSAERTGGSVSTLTIQRTQQEDSAVYLCASSSSGRANTQYFGPGTRLTVL.

The J gene is TRBJ1-2, the V gene TRBV6-5; 8 positions match TRBD1. The CDR3 has 14 amino acids. Germline assignment: CDR1 MNHEY and CDR2 SVGAGI. The V and J ends lost 2 bases and 3 bases, in that order; junction bases with no gene match: 2. The CDR3 DNA reads TGTGCCAGCAGTTACGGGGACAGGTACTATGGCTACACCTTC. As protein: CASSYGDRYYGYTF.

The chain joins TRBV4-3 to TRBJ2-1; the D is unclear. The CDR3 has 16 residues. Trimming pared 0 bases from V and 0 bases from J, leaving 9 bases between. Germline V gives CDR1 LGHNA, CDR2 YSLEER. The CDR3 nucleotides are TGCGCCAGCAGCCAAGACACGCGTCGCTCCTACAATGAGCAGTTCTTC. It yields the protein CASSQDTRRSYNEQFF.

V and J are TRBV19 and TRBJ1-2; unclear D gene. The CDR3 contains 14 residues. Germline-derived CDR1 and CDR2 are LNHDA and SQIVND (reference sequence). Trimming removed 5 bases at V and 0 bases at J, with 10 bases between. The CDR3 region is CASSFSQTNYGYTF. CDR3 in DNA: TGTGCCAGTAGTTTCAGTCAAACTAACTATGGCTACACCTTC.

This clone showed up just once. CDR3 in amino acids: CASGQGADTEAFF. CDR3 DNA: TGCGCCAGCGGACAGGGGGCGGACACTGAAGCTTTCTTT. The chain combines TRBV5-1 with TRBJ1-1; TRBD1 aligns across 11 bases. There are 13 residues in the CDR3. V dropped 7 bases and J dropped 3; count of bases not matched to a gene: 2. CDR1 and CDR2 (germline): SGHRS, YFSETQ.

The rearrangement joins TRBV7-2 to TRBJ1-3, with 10 bases that match TRBD1. Per germline, CDR1 SGHTA and CDR2 FQGNSA. CDR3 length: 16 amino acids. Unmatched junction bases numbered 5, after V lost 2 bases and J lost 4 bases. The CDR3 DNA is TGTGCCAGCAGCTTAAGGACAGGGGGGGGAGGAAACACCATATATTTT. Its protein product is CASSLRTGGGGNTIYF.

The J gene is TRBJ2-2, the V gene TRBV6-1, with TRBD2 identical over 7 bases. Per germline, CDR1 MNHNS and CDR2 SASEGT. The V segment lost 2 bases and the J segment 6 bases; nucleotides outside the gene matches: 3. The CDR3 runs to 14 residues. In DNA form, the CDR3 reads TGTGCCAGCAGTGAATGGGGGGGTGCCGGGGAGCTGTTTTTT. Translation: CASSEWGGAGELFF.

DNA for the CDR3: TGTGCCAGCAGCCAACGACAGCTTGGGGAGCAGTACTTC. It translates to CASSQRQLGEQYF. J is TRBJ2-7 and V is TRBV14; tentatively, D is TRBD1 (5 bases). This CDR3 has 13 amino acids. Germline CDR1 SGHDN, CDR2 FVKESK. V lost 2 bases and J 7 bases, leaving 12 bases between the germline ends.

The gene calls are TRBV29-1 and TRBJ1-1; a weak D match, TRBD1 (6 bases). The CDR3 loop spans 15 amino acids. V gave up 0 bases and J gave up 7 bases, with 18 bases separating them. Germline lookup yields CDR1 SQVTM and CDR2 ANQGSEA. CDR3 in amino acids: CSVEDLAGGEIEAFF. The CDR3 DNA follows: TGCAGCGTTGAAGATCTTGCGGGGGGCGAAATTGAAGCTTTCTTT. Together with reference TRBV29-1 and TRBJ1-1, the CDR3 gives the full variable domain: SAVISQKPSRDICQRGTSLTIQCQVDSQVTMMFWYRQQPGQSLTLIATANQGSEATYESGFVIDKFPISRPNLTFSTLTVSNMSPEDSSIYLCSVEDLAGGEIEAFFGQGTRLTVV.

The chain uses TRBV18 and TRBJ1-4; 9 bases are shared with TRBD1. V dropped 3 bases and J dropped 6; count of bases not matched to a gene: 5. CDR1 is KGHSH and CDR2 is LQKENI in the germline V gene. The CDR3 sequence is 15 residues long. CDR3 sequence (DNA): TGTGCCAGCTCACCGGACAGGGGCCTTCATGAAAAACTGTTTTTT. Protein sequence: CASSPDRGLHEKLFF.

The J gene is TRBJ2-5, the V gene TRBV18; 9 bases are shared with TRBD1. The CDR3 spans 15 residues. Germline V lookup: CDR1 KGHSH, CDR2 LQKENI. Trimming took 5 bases from V and 5 from J; bases not matched to a gene: 9. CDR3 nucleotides: TGTGCCAGCTCATCTCCGGGACAGGGTATCGAGACCCAGTACTTC. It translates to CASSSPGQGIETQYF. Filled out from reference TRBV18 and TRBJ2-5, the complete variable domain reads NAGVMQNPRHLVRRRGQEARLRCSPMKGHSHVYWYRQLPEEGLKFMVYLQKENIIDESGMPKERFSAEFPKEGPSILRIQQVVRGDSAAYFCASSSPGQGIETQYFGPGTRLLVL.

The rearrangement joins TRBV5-4 to TRBJ2-2, with TRBD2 identical over 15 bases. J gave up 6 bases and V 0 bases, and 6 bases lay outside the gene matches. The CDR3 consists of 18 residues. Germline V gives CDR1 SGHNT, CDR2 YYREEE (reference sequence). Here the CDR3 DNA reads TGTGCCAGCAGCTTGGGGACTAGCGGGGGGGTGAGGCCCGGGGAGCTGTTTTTT. Residues: CASSLGTSGGVRPGELFF.

This chain links TRBV2 with TRBJ1-1, with D perhaps matching TRBD1 (5 bases). Per the germline V gene, CDR1 is SNHLY and CDR2 is FYNNEI. V dropped 0 bases and J dropped 3 bases, with 14 bases sitting between them. This CDR3 is 16 amino acids long. This CDR3 reads CASSEALAGQYTEAFF. The CDR3 region has the DNA TGTGCCAGCAGTGAAGCGCTCGCAGGGCAATACACTGAAGCTTTCTTT. The whole variable domain, remainder taken from reference TRBV2 and TRBJ1-1, is EPEVTQTPSHQVTQMGQEVILRCVPISNHLYFYWYRQILGQKVEFLVSFYNNEISEKSEIFDDQFSVERPDGSNFTLKIRSTKLEDSAMYFCASSEALAGQYTEAFFGQGTRLTVV.

This rearrangement joins TRBV29-1 to TRBJ2-1; D ambiguous. Deletions cut 3 bases from V and 4 bases from J, with 16 bases between. The length of the CDR3 is 15 residues. Germline V lookup: CDR1 SQVTM, CDR2 ANQGSEA. CDR3: CSVDFSRAGYNEQFF. CDR3 nucleotide sequence: TGCAGCGTTGATTTTTCGAGAGCCGGTTACAATGAGCAGTTCTTC.